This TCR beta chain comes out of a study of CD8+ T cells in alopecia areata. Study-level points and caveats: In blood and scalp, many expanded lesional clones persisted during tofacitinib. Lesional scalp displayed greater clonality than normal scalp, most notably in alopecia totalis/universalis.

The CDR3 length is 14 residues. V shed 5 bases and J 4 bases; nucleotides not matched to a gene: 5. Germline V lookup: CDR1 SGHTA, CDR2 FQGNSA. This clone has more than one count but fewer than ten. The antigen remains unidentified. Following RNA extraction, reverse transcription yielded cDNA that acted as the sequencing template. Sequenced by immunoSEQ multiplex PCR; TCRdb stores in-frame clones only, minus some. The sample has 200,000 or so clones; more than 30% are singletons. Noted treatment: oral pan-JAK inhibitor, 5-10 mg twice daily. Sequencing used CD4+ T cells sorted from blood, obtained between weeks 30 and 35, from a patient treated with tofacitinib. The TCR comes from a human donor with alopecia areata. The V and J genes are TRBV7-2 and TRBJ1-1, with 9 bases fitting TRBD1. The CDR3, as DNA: TGTGCCAGCAGCCGCGACAGGGGGATCACTGAAGCTTTCTTT. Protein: CASSRDRGITEAFF.